This TCR beta chain came from a study of preoperative IRX-2 immunotherapy in early breast cancer. As to treatment: preoperative locoregional IRX-2 cytokine immunotherapy. Samples came from a phase Ib trial of preoperative locoregional IRX-2 cytokine immunotherapy. V lost 3 bases and J lost 7, with 18 bases in between. The CDR3 extends over 15 amino acids. Germline CDR1 and CDR2: GTSNPN and SVGIG (reference sequence). Here immunoSEQ multiplex PCR was the method, and the copy in TCRdb shows in-frame clones only, minus some. The repertoire holds about 98,000 clones, with 75% to 90% as singletons. This TCR came from a human donor with breast cancer. The sequencing used tumor tissue, collected after IRX-2 immunotherapy. This chain connects TRBV30 to TRBJ1-4; D might be TRBD1 (5 bases). Here the CDR3 reads CAWRAPRGRGEKLFF. The CDR3 DNA reads as TGTGCCTGGAGAGCCCCCCGGGGGAGAGGTGAAAAACTGTTTTTT. The full variable domain, with the rest looked up from reference TRBV30 and TRBJ1-4, is SQTIHQWPATLVQPVGSPLSLECTVEGTSNPNLYWYRQAAGRGLQLLFYSVGIGQISSEVPQNLSASRPQDRQFILSSKKLLLSDSGFYLCAWRAPRGRGEKLFFGSGTQLSVL.